The clone carrying this TCR beta chain was found a few times. Antigen: not known. Assay used: immunoSEQ multiplex PCR; TCRdb lists only in-frame clones, some missing. The repertoire holds around 420,000 clones, with around nine tenths as singletons. This sample was included in a study of Ad26.COV2.S vaccination and SARS-CoV-2 variants. Study details: Ad26.COV2.S given intramuscularly, once or twice 56 days apart. Study-wide results and limits: Analyses of TCR breadth and depth may have underestimated total T cell responses. Vaccine recipients had higher spike-specific TCR breadth than placebo recipients.

Noted treatment: approximately 18 received Ad26.COV2.S at low or high dose, single or two shots; about 5 received placebo; per-sample allocation not given. Day 63 after the first injection of vaccine or placebo was the sampling time. Cohort 1b enrolled adults aged 18-55 years in Boston. This clonotype was obtained from a person aged 18 to 59 who received the Ad26.COV2.S COVID-19 vaccine or a placebo. The sample here was peripheral blood, taken in a trial of Ad26.COV2.S vaccine versus placebo.

The CDR3 loop reads CASSRDRRRSGNQPQHF. The DNA of the CDR3 is TGTGCCAGCTCACGGGACCGGCGGCGTTCTGGCAATCAGCCCCAGCATTTT. The rearrangement uses TRBV18 and TRBJ1-5; tentative D call: TRBD1 (5 bases). Per the germline V gene, CDR1 is KGHSH and CDR2 is LQKENI. V lost 4 bases to trimming and J lost 2 bases, with 18 bases between them. The CDR3 spans 17 residues.